The clone carrying this TCR beta chain was detected only once. This sample was taken from a study of blood T cell repertoires in COVID-19. The assay was immunoSEQ multiplex PCR, and TCRdb's table has in-frame clones only and misses some. The sample holds around 270,000 clones; 80% to 95% are singletons and the top ten take about 2.5%. The CDR3 sequence is 17 residues long. Between the trimmed V and J ends, which lost 6 bases and 3 bases, there was a span of 18 bases. From germline, CDR1 is ENHRY and CDR2 SYGVKD. The V call is TRBV10-3, the J call TRBJ1-6; D is unclear. The TCR comes from a person aged 18-30 years with COVID-19, enrolled during active disease. Material: peripheral blood. The CDR3 loop reads CAIRAQVEALYNSPLHF. As DNA, the CDR3 is TGTGCCATCAGAGCCCAGGTGGAGGCTCTCTATAATTCACCCCTCCACTTT.